Listed here is a single TCR beta chain. Treatment of the sample: 15 to 20 received Ad26.COV2.S at low or high dose, single or two shots; 5 received placebo; per-sample allocation not given. Specimens were obtained on day 63 following the first vaccine or placebo injection. Recruitment in Boston yielded a donor of adult age, 18-55 years. An Ad26 vector that expressed Wuhan-strain SARS-CoV-2 spike constituted the vaccine. Only in-frame clones appear in the TCRdb table, and some are missing; sequencing was by immunoSEQ multiplex PCR. The table includes about 480,000 clones, about 83% detected once. The data were taken from a study of Ad26.COV2.S vaccination and SARS-CoV-2 variants. Study background: The vaccine Ad26.COV2.S was put into the muscle once, or twice with 56 days between.

Trimming took 1 base from V and 9 from J; bases not matched to a gene: 7. Germline V gene data show CDR1 as SGHDN and CDR2 as FVKESK. The CDR3 runs 15 residues. Sequencing used peripheral blood, obtained in a trial of Ad26.COV2.S vaccine versus placebo. The chain couples TRBV14 to TRBJ2-1; TRBD2 aligns across 9 bases. The clonotype originates from a person aged 18-60 years who received the Ad26.COV2.S COVID-19 vaccine or a placebo. The DNA for the CDR3 is TGTGCCAGCAGCCAAGCCCGACTAGCGGTCGGTGAGCAGTTCTTC. Protein sequence: CASSQARLAVGEQFF.